The 3 T cell receptor beta chains below all came from one sample that was sequenced in a study of cytomegalovirus exposure and HLA in healthy donors. The primer mix had 60 Vbeta and 13 Jbeta primers. Clones were read by immunoSEQ multiplex PCR, and TCRdb kept only the in-frame ones, dropping some. Found here are under 200,000 clones, over 75% of them singletons; the top ten hold 3.5% to 5.5%. Specimen: PBMCs. The receptors here all came from a man aged 35 to 55 in good health and CMV-seronegative.

The J gene is TRBJ2-2, the V gene TRBV7-8; 13 bases fit TRBD2. The length of the CDR3 is 17 residues. Germline lookup yields CDR1 SGHVS and CDR2 FQNEAQ. V shed 5 bases, J shed 4 bases, and the junction held 7 bases outside the gene matches. In DNA, the CDR3 is TGTGCCAGCAGCAGGACTAGCGGGGGAATTGGCACCGGGGAGCTGTTTTTT. Residues: CASSRTSGGIGTGELFF.

The chain joins TRBV6-6 to TRBJ1-1, with unresolved D. The V gene lost 0 bases and the J gene lost 1 base, with 6 bases spanning the gap. Germline CDR1 reads MNHNY; CDR2 reads SVGAGI (reference sequence). The CDR3 spans 14 residues. The DNA of the CDR3 is TGTGCCAGCAGTTACTCGAGCCAGAACACTGAAGCTTTCTTT. Protein sequence: CASSYSSQNTEAFF.

The CDR3 loop is CASSFDYRASGSYEQYF. CDR3 DNA: TGTGCCAGCAGCTTTGATTACAGGGCCTCTGGCTCCTACGAGCAGTACTTC. The chain uses TRBV11-3 and TRBJ2-7; tentative D call: TRBD1 (6 bases). The CDR3 has 17 amino acids. Per germline, CDR1 SGHNT and CDR2 YENEEA. Trimming removed 3 bases from V and 0 bases from J, with 18 bases in between.